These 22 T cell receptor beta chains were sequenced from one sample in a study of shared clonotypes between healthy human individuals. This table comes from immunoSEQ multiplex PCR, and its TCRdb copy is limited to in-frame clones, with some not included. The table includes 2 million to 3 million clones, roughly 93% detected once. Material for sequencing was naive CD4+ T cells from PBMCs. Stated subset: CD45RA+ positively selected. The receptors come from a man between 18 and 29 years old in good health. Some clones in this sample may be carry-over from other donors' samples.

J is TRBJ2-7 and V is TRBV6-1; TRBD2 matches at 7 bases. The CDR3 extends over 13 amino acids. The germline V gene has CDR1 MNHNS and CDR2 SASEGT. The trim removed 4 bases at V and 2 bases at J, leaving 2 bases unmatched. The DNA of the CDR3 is TGTGCCAGCAGTGGCCGGGGGGCCTACGAGCAGTACTTC. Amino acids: CASSGRGAYEQYF.

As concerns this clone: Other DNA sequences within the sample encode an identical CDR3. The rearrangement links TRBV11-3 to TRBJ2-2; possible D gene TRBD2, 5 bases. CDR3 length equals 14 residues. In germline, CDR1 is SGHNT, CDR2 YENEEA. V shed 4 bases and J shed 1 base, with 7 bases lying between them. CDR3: CASSSGRNTGELFF. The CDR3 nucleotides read TGTGCCAGCAGCTCGGGAAGGAACACCGGGGAGCTGTTTTTT.

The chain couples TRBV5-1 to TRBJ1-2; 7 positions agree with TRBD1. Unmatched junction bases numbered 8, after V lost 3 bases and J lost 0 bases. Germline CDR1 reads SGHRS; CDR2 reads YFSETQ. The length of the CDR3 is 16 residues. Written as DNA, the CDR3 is TGCGCCAGCAGCTGGGGAGGGGGCCCCGCTAACTATGGCTACACCTTC. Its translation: CASSWGGGPANYGYTF.

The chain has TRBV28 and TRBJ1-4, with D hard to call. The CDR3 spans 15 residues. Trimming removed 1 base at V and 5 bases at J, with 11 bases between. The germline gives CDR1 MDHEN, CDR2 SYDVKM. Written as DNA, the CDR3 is TGTGCCAGCAGTTTATTATTACGAGGGAATGAAAAACTGTTTTTT. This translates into CASSLLLRGNEKLFF.

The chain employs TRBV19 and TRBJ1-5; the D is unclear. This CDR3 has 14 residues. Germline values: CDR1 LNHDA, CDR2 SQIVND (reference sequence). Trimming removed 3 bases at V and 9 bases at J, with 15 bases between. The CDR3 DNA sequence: TGTGCCAGTAGTATGCCCGGACGAGAGGGGCCCCAGCATTTT. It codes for CASSMPGREGPQHF.

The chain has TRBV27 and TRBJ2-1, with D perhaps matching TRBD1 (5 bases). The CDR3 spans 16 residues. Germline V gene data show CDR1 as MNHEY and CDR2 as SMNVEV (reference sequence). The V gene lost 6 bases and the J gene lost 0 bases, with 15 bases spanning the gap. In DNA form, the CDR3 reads TGTGCCAGCAGCCCCTTGTGGGGCAGCTCCTACAATGAGCAGTTCTTC. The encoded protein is CASSPLWGSSYNEQFF.

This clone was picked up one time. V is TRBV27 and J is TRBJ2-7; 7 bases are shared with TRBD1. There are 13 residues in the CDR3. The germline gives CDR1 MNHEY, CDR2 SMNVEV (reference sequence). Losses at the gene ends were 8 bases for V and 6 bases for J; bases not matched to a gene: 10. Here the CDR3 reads CASWGDRALEQYF. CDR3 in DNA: TGTGCCAGCTGGGGAGACAGGGCTCTCGAGCAGTACTTC.

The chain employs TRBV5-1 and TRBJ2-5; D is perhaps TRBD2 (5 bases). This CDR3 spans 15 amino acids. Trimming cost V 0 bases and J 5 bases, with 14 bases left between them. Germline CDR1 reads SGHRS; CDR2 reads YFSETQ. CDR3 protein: CASSLASTRGETQYF. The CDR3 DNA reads TGCGCCAGCAGCTTGGCGAGCACTCGAGGGGAGACCCAGTACTTC.

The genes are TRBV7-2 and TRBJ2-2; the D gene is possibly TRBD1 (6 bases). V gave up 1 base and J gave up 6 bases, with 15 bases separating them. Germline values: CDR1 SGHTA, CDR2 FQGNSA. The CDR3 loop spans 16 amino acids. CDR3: CASSLVGQGKAGELFF. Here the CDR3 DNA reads TGTGCCAGCAGCTTAGTCGGTCAGGGGAAGGCCGGGGAGCTGTTTTTT.

DNA for the CDR3: TGTGCCAGCAGTGACCAAATTACAGGGAACGAGCAGTACTTC. Translated, it gives CASSDQITGNEQYF. J is TRBJ2-7 and V is TRBV6-5; perhaps TRBD1 as D (6 bases). Germline V gives CDR1 MNHEY, CDR2 SVGAGI. This CDR3 is 14 amino acids long. Trimming cost V 5 bases and J 5 bases, with 16 bases left between them.

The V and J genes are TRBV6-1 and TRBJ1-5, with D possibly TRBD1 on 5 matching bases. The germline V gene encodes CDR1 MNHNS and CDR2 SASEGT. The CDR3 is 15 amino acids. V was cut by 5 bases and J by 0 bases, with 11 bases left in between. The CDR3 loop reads CASSRQIDSNQPQHF. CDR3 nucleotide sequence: TGTGCCAGCAGTAGACAGATAGATAGCAATCAGCCCCAGCATTTT.

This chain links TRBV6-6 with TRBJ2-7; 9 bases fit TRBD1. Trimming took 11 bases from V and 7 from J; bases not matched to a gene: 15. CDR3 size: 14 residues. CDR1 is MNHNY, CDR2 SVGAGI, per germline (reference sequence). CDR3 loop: CACGGLQGAREQYF. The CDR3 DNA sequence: TGTGCCTGCGGGGGTCTACAGGGGGCGCGTGAGCAGTACTTC.

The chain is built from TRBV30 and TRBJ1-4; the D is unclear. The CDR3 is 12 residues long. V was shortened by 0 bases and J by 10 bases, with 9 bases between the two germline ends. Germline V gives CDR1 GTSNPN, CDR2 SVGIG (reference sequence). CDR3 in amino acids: CAWSVPRGKLFF. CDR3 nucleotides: TGTGCCTGGAGTGTACCGAGAGGAAAACTGTTTTTT.

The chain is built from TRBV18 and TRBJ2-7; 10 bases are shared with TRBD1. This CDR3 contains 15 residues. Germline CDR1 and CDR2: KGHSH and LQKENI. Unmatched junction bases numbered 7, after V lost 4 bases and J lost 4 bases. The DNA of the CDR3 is TGTGCCAGCTCACAAGGACAGGGGGTAATATACGAGCAGTACTTC. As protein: CASSQGQGVIYEQYF.

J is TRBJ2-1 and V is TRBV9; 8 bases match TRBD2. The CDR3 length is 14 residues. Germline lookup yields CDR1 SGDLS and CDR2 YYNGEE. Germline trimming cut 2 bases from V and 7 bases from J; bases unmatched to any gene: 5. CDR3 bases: TGTGCCAGCAGCGTCTTGGGACTAGTGAATGAGCAGTTCTTC. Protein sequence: CASSVLGLVNEQFF.

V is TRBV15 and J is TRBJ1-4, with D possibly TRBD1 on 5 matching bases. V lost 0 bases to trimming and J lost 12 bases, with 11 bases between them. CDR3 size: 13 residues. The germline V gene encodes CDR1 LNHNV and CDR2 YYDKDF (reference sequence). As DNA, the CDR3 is TGTGCCACCAGCAGAGATTCAGGGATAGAACTGTTTTTT. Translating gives CATSRDSGIELFF.

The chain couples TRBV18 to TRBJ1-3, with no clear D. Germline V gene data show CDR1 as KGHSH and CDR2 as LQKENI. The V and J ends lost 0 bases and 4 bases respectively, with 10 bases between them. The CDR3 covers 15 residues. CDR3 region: CASSPPGRIGNTIYF. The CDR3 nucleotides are TGTGCCAGCTCACCACCGGGCCGGATCGGAAACACCATATATTTT.

The CDR3 region is CASSPGGVYNEQFF. The CDR3 nucleotides are TGTGCCAGCAGCCCAGGGGGGGTCTACAATGAGCAGTTCTTC. The chain recombines TRBV9 with TRBJ2-1; D is perhaps TRBD1 or TRBD2 (7 bases each). Germline V gene lookup returns CDR1 SGDLS and CDR2 YYNGEE. Trimming pared 4 bases from V and 3 bases from J, leaving 11 bases between. The length of the CDR3 is 14 residues.

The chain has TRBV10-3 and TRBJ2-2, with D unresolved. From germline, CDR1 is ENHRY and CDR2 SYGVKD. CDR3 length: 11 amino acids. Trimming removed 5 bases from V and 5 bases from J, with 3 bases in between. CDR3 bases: TGTGCCATCAGTAAAACCGGGGAGCTGTTTTTT. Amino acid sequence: CAISKTGELFF.

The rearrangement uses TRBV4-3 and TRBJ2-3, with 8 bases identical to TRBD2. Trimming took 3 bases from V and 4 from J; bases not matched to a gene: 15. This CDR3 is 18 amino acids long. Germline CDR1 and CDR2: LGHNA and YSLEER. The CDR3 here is CASSHSLVTSGRADTQYF. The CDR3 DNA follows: TGCGCCAGCAGCCATTCTCTTGTCACTAGCGGTCGGGCAGATACGCAGTATTTT.

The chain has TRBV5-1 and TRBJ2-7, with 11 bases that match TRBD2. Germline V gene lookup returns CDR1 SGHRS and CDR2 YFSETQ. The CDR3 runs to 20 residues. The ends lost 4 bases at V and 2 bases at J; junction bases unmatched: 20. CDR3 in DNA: TGCGCCAGCAGCGCAGAGGGGATTAGACTAGCGGGGCTCTTACCCTACGAGCAGTACTTC. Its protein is CASSAEGIRLAGLLPYEQYF.

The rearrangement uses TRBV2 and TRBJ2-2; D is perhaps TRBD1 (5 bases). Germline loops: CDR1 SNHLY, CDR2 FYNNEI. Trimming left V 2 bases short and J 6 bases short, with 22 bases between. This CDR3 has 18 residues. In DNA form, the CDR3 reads TGTGCCAGCAGTGAATCTAACCTGCTACACGAAGGGGCCGGGGAGCTGTTTTTT. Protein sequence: CASSESNLLHEGAGELFF.